This entry concerns a single T cell receptor beta chain. Its antigen remains unidentified. The gene names given are mouse names. The DNA ends 1 residue before the CDR3 does, and the rest of the CDR3 is filled in from the germline J gene. The time point: mouse harvest day 14 after allogeneic transplant. Tail vein injection delivered 10^7 T-cell-depleted bone marrow cells and 10^6 splenic CD5+ T cells. B6 (H2b) cells into BALB/c (H2d) mice; tissues taken at day 7 or 14. V shed 6 bases, J shed 5 bases, and the junction held 5 bases outside the gene matches. The CDR3 loop spans 13 amino acids. Germline CDR1 reads FNHDT; CDR2 reads SITEND (reference sequence). The source of the sample is a study of tissue T cells after allogeneic stem cell transplantation. Overall study results and limits: Some tissue clones might be persisting host cells; their alloreactivity or antigen specificity was not determined. Limitations included a small, clinically heterogeneous cohort and limited sampling depth. Only a limited share of tissue TCRs appeared in blood or spleen.

The protocol was immunoSEQ multiplex PCR, while the TCRdb copy is restricted to in-frame clones and leaves out a portion. The repertoire holds roughly 1,600 clones, with 40% to 55% as singletons. The sequenced sample was spleen. The receptor's source is a female BALB/c mouse given C57BL/6 T cells with graft-versus-host disease after an allogeneic hematopoietic cell transplant. This rearrangement joins TRBV19 to TRBJ1-1; TRBD1 agrees at 9 bases. CDR3 amino acids: CASIPQGATEVFF. Partial CDR3 DNA: TGTGCCAGCATCCCACAGGGGGCGACAGAAGTCTTC.